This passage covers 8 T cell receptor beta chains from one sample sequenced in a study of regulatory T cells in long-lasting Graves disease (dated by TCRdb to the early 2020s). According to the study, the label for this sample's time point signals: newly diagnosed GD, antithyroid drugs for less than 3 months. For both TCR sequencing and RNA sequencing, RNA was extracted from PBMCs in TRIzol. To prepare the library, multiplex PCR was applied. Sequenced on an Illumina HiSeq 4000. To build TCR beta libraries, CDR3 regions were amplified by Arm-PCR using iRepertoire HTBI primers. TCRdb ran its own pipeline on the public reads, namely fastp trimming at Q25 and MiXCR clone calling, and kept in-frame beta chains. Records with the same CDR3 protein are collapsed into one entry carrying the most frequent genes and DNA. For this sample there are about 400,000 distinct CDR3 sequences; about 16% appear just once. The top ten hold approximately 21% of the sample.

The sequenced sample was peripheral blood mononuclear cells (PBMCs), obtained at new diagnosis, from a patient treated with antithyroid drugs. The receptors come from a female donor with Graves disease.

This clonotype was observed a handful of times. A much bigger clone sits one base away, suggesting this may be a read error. DNA of the CDR3: TGCAGTGCTAGTTTCGAAGAGGGGGATAGGGGGCGAGGCAATCAGCCCCAGCATTTT. Its protein is CSASFEEGDRGRGNQPQHF. V is TRBV20-1 and J is TRBJ1-5, with TRBD1 identical over 7 bases. V was pared by 3 bases and J by 2 bases, with 19 bases of the junction left unmatched. The CDR3 consists of 19 residues. From germline, CDR1 is DFQATT and CDR2 SNEGSKA (reference sequence).

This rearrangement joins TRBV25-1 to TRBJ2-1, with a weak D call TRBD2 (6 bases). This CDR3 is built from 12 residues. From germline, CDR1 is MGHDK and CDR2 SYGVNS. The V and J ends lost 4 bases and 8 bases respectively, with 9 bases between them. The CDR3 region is CASSVSGDEQFF. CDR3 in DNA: TGTGCCAGCAGTGTCTCGGGAGATGAGCAGTTCTTC.

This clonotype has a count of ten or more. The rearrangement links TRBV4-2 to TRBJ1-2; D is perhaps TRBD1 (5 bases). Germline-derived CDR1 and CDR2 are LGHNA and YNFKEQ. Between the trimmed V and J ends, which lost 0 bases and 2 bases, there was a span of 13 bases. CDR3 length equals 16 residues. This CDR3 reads CASSQDPQGLNYGYTF. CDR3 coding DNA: TGTGCCAGCAGCCAAGACCCCCAGGGCCTAAACTATGGCTACACCTTC.

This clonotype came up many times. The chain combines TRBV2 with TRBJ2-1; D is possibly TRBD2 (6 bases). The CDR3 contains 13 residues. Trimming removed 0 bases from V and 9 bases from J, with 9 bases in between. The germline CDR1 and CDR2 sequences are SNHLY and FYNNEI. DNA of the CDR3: TGTGCCAGCAGTGAAGCCCTAGCGACTGAGCAGTTCTTC. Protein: CASSEALATEQFF.

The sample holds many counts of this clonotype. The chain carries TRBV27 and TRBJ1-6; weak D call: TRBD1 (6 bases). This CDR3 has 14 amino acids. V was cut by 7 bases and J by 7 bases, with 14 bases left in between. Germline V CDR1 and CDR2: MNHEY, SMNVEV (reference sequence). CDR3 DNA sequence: TGTGCCAGCAACCAGGGAGGGGGGAATTCACCCCTCCACTTT. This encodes CASNQGGGNSPLHF.

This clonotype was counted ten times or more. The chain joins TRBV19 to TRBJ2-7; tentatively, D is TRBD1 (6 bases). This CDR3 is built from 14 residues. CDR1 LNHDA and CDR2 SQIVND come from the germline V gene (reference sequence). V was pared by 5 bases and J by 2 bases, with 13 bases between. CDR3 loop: CASSPRQAAYEQYF. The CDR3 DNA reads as TGTGCCAGTAGTCCGCGACAGGCCGCCTACGAGCAGTACTTC.

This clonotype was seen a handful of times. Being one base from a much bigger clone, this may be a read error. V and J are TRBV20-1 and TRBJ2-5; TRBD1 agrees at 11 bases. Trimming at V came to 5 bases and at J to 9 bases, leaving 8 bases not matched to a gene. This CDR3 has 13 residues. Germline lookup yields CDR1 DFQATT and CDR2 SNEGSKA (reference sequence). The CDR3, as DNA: TGCAGTGCTCCGGGACAGGGGGTTGAGGCCCAGTACTTC. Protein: CSAPGQGVEAQYF.

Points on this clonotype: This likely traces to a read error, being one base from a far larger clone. CDR3: CASSWTSGNNEQFF. The CDR3 region has the DNA TGTGCCAGCAGCTGGACTAGCGGGAACAATGAGCAGTTCTTC. The chain is built from TRBV11-3 and TRBJ2-5, with TRBD2 matching over 12 bases. The DNA end is a closer match to TRBJ2-1, so the J assignment may be wrong. CDR1 and CDR2 from the germline V gene are SGHNT and YENEEA. The CDR3 contains 14 residues.